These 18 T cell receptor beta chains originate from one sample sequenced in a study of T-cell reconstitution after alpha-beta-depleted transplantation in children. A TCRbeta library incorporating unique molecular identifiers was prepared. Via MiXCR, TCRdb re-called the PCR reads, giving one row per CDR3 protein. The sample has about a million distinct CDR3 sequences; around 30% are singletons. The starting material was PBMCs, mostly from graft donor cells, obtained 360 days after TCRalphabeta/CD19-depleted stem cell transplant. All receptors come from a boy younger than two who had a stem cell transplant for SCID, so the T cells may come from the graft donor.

The DNA for the CDR3 is TGTGCCAGCAGCCTCTCTGGCGGTCTCTCTGGAAACACCATATATTTT. This codes for CASSLSGGLSGNTIYF. The chain employs TRBV12-3 or TRBV12-4 and TRBJ1-3; D remains unclear. The length of the CDR3 is 16 residues. V shed 6 bases and J shed 0 bases, with 15 bases lying between them.

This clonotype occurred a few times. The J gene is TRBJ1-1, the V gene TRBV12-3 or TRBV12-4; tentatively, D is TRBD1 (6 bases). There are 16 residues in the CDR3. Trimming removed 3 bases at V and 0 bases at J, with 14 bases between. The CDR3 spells CASSFHRASMNTEAFF. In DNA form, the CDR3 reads TGTGCCAGCAGTTTCCACAGGGCCTCTATGAACACTGAAGCTTTCTTT.

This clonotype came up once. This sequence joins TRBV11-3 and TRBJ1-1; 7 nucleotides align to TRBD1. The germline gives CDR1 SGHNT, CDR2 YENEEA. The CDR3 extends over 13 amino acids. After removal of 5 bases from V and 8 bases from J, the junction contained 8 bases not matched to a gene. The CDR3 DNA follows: TGTGCCAGCAGCGCCACGTGGGGACAGGAAGCTTTCTTT. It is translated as CASSATWGQEAFF.

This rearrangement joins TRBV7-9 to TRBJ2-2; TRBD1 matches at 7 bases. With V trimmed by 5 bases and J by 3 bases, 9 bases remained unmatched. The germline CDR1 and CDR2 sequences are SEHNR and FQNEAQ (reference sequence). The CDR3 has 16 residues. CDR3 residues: CASSPSIGGHTGELFF. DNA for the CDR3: TGTGCCAGCAGCCCCTCGATAGGGGGCCACACCGGGGAGCTGTTTTTT. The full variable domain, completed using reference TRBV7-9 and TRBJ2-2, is DTGVSQNPRHKITKRGQNVTFRCDPISEHNRLYWYRQTLGQGPEFLTYFQNEAQLEKSRLLSDRFSAERPKGSFSTLEIQRTEQGDSAMYLCASSPSIGGHTGELFFGEGSRLTVL.

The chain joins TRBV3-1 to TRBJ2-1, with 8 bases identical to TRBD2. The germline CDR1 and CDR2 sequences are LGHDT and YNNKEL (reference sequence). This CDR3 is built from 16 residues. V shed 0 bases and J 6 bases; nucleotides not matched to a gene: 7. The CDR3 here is CASSQDHRGGLNEQFF. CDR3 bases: TGTGCCAGCAGCCAAGATCATCGGGGGGGCCTCAATGAGCAGTTCTTC.

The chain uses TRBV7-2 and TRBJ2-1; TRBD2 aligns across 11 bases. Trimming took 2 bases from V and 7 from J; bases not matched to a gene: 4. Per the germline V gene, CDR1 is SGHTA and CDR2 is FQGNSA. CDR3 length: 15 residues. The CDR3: CASSLSSGGVNEQFF. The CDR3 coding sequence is TGTGCCAGCAGCTTAAGTAGCGGGGGGGTAAATGAGCAGTTCTTC.

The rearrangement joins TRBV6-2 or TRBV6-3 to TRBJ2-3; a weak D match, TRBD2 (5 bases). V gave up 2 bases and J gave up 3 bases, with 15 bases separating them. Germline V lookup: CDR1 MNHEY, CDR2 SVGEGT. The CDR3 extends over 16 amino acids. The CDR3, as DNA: TGTGCCAGCAGTTACGGGAGAGGGTTCAAGACAGATACGCAGTATTTT. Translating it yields CASSYGRGFKTDTQYF.

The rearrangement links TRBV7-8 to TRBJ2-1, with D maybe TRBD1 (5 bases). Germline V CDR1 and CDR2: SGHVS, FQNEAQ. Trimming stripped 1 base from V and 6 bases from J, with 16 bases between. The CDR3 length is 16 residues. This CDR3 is CASSLGTVRQFNEQFF. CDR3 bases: TGTGCCAGCAGCTTAGGAACGGTGAGACAGTTCAATGAGCAGTTCTTC.

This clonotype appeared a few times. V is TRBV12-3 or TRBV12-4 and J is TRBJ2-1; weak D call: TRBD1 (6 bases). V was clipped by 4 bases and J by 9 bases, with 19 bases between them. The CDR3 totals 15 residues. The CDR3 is CASSSYRDTLAEQFF. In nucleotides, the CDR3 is TGTGCCAGCAGTTCGTACCGGGACACCTTGGCTGAGCAGTTCTTC.

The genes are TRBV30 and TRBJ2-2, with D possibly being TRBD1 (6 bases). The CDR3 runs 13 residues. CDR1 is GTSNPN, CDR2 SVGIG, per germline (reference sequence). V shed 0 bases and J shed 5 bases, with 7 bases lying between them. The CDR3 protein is CAWSVRGTGELFF. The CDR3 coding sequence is TGTGCCTGGAGTGTAAGGGGGACCGGGGAGCTGTTTTTT.

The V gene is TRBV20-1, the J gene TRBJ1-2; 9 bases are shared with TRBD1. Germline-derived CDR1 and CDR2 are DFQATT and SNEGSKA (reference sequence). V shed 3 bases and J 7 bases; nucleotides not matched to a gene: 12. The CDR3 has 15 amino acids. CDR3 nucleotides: TGCAGTGCTAGGCCACAGGGGGCACGACAAGTTGGCTACACCTTC. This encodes CSARPQGARQVGYTF.

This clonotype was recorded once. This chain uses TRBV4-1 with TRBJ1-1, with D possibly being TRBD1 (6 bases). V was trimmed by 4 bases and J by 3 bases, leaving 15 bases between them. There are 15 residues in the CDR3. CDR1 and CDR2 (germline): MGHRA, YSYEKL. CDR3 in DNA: TGCGCCAGCAGCCTGGGGGCCTCCCGGGACACTGAAGCTTTCTTT. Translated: CASSLGASRDTEAFF.

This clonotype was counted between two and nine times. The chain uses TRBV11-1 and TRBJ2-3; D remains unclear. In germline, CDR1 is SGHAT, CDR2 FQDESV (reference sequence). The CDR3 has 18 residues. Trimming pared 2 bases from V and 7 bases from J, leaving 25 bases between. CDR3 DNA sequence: TGTGCCAGCAGCTTATCTTCGTCGGGTTTCGGACCACAGAATACGCAGTATTTT. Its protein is CASSLSSSGFGPQNTQYF.

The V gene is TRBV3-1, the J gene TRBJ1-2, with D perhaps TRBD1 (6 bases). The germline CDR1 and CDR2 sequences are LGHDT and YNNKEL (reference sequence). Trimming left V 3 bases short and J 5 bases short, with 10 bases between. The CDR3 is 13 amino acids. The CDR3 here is CASSHGGSYGYTF. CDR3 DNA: TGTGCCAGCAGCCACGGGGGCTCGTATGGCTACACCTTC.

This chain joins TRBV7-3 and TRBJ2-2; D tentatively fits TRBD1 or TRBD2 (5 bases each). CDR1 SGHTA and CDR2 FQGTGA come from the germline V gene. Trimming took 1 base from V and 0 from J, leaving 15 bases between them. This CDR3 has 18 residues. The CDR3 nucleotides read TGTGCCAGCAGCTTAAAGGGGAGCGGACTCTCGAACACCGGGGAGCTGTTTTTT. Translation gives CASSLKGSGLSNTGELFF.

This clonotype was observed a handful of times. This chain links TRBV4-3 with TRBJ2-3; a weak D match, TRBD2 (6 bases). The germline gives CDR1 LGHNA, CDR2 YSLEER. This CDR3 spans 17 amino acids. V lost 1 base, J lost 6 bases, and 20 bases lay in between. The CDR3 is CASSQGIGSGPRDTQYF. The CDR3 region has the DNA TGCGCCAGCAGCCAAGGAATCGGTAGCGGACCCCGGGATACGCAGTATTTT.

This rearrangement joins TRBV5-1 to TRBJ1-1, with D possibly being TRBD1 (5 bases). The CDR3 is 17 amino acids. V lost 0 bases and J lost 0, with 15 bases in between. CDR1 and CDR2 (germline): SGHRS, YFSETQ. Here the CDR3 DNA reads TGCGCCAGCAGCTTGGCCGGGGGAAGCCTCTTGAACACTGAAGCTTTCTTT. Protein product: CASSLAGGSLLNTEAFF.

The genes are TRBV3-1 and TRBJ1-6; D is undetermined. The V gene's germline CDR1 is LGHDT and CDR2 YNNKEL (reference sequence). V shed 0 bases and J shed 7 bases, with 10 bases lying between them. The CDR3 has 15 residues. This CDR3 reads CASSQERSSNSPLHF. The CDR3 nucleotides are TGTGCCAGCAGCCAAGAACGATCGAGCAATTCACCCCTCCACTTT.